This T cell receptor beta chain comes out of a study of T cell clonotyping in hematopoietic cell transplantation. Across the whole study: Cytoreduction preceded collection of pretransplant recipient samples.

To note about this clone: Its antigen remains unidentified.

The CDR3 totals 13 residues. Germline V gene lookup returns CDR1 LNHDA and CDR2 SQIVND (reference sequence). V lost 5 bases and J 2 bases, leaving 10 bases between the germline ends. The time point was: recipient sample about 28 days before transplant, after cytoreduction. Study observations and caveats: Few recipient clonotypes overlapped donors; over 97% were de novo at given depth. Broader posttransplant TCR repertoire diversity was predicted by graft donor and pretransplant recipient Inverse Simpson Index values. After transplant, recipient diversity fell while pathologically expanded clonotypes grew through day 180.

Using immunoSEQ multiplex PCR, the repertoire was profiled, and TCRdb retains in-frame clones only, with some absent. The sample yields about 18,000 clones, roughly 88% seen once. The rearrangement joins TRBV19 to TRBJ2-7; no firm D call. The specimen comprised peripheral blood mononuclear cells, sampled before stem cell transplant. This clonotype originated in a man aged 45 to 65 with acute myeloid leukemia. Some clones in this sample may be carry-over from other donors' samples. CDR3 bases: TGTGCCAGTAGTTCCGCCTTAGCCTACGAGCAGTACTTC. Translated: CASSSALAYEQYF.